This is a list of T cell receptor beta chains from one sample in a study of control samples from healthy donors and cancer patients. Some clones are missing from TCRdb's copy, which holds only in-frame ones; the method was immunoSEQ multiplex PCR. The sample lists approximately 100,000 clones, 70% to 90% seen once, with over 12% in the top ten. The specimen was blood. The receptors shown here come from a man in his thirties or forties in good health. Both conserved end residues are trimmed from each CDR3.

V gene	J gene	CDR3 protein
TRBV2	TRBJ2-1	ASSEAHSGTYNEQF
TRBV6-4	TRBJ2-7	ASSELAVEQY
TRBV19	TRBJ1-1	ASSISGYTEAF
TRBV5-1	TRBJ2-1	ASSRSGSSYNEQF
TRBV3-1/TRBV3-2	TRBJ1-2	ASSQGDRAAEGYT
TRBV28	TRBJ1-6	ASSYYRAQNSPLH
TRBV4-1	TRBJ2-1	ASSHHTSGRSSYNEQF
TRBV6-5	TRBJ2-7	ASSRTGDSYEQY
TRBV5-4	TRBJ1-2	ASSLAAQGGYT
TRBV5-6	TRBJ2-1	ASSFLAYNEQF
TRBV29-1	TRBJ1-3	SVSAISGNTIY
TRBV7-9	TRBJ1-4	ASSPPGSGTHEKLF
TRBV11-2	TRBJ1-1	ASSLVLRNTEAF
TRBV28	TRBJ1-2	ASSSGYGYT
TRBV11-2	TRBJ2-3	ASSLGTGNTDTQY
TRBV27	TRBJ2-7	ASSAGQYYEQY
TRBV29-1	TRBJ2-1	SVDRAVSYNEQF
TRBV2	TRBJ2-3	ASGWEEGLAGVPDTQY
TRBV7-2	TRBJ1-6	ASSFVGENSPLH
TRBV2	TRBJ2-2	ASRGQGNGELF
TRBV18	TRBJ1-3	ASSPRTDLPGNTIY
TRBV7-8	TRBJ1-5	ASRADTNQPQH
TRBV12-3/TRBV12-4	TRBJ2-7	ASRNESYEQY
TRBV19	TRBJ1-3	ASSNSIDSNSGNTIY
TRBV2	TRBJ1-1	ASIILPNTEAF
TRBV2	TRBJ1-5	ASSEASRGQPQH
TRBV27	TRBJ1-4	ASSLSSGASEKLF
TRBV6-5	TRBJ1-5	ASSGTVNQPQH
TRBV5-1	TRBJ2-3	ASFRDSDLAHTQY
TRBV4-3	TRBJ2-3	ASSPRGALSSTDTQY
TRBV24-1	TRBJ1-2	ATSDGGFGYGYT